This is a list of T cell receptor beta chains from one sample in a study of blood T cell repertoires in COVID-19. This table comes from immunoSEQ multiplex PCR, and its TCRdb copy is limited to in-frame clones, with some not included. The sample consists of about 150,000 clones, 80% of them appearing once. Input material: peripheral blood. These receptor sequences come from a man between 60 and 75 years old with acute or convalescent COVID-19. CDR3s include the opening cysteine and the closing phenylalanine or tryptophan. D genes are given only for firm matches. A clone size is listed for some rows: how often the clone was seen (once, few, many), or a class if it is expanded.

d_gene,j_gene,abundance,v_gene,CDR3aa,CDR3nt
NA,TRBJ1-6,few,TRBV10-3,CAIRRGSSYNSPLHF,TGTGCCATCAGAAGGGGGAGCTCCTATAATTCACCCCTCCACTTT
TRBD2,TRBJ2-5,once,TRBV2,CASSPSGRETQYF,TGTGCCAGCAGTCCTAGCGGGAGGGAGACCCAGTACTTC
NA,TRBJ2-7,NA,TRBV4-3,CASSQQKGYEQYF,TGCGCCAGCAGCCAGCAAAAGGGGTACGAGCAGTACTTC
NA,TRBJ1-2,NA,TRBV5-8,CASSPTSRQQQDGYTF,TGTGCCAGCAGCCCCACGAGTAGACAACAGCAGGATGGCTACACCTTC
TRBD1,TRBJ2-7,many,TRBV4-1,CASSRGTGTYEQYF,TGCGCCAGCAGCCGAGGGACAGGGACCTACGAGCAGTACTTC
TRBD1,TRBJ2-3,few,TRBV15,CATSRLDRGPLADTQYF,TGTGCCACCAGCAGGTTGGACAGGGGGCCTCTGGCAGATACGCAGTATTTT
NA,TRBJ2-1,NA,TRBV5-6,CASSPGLYLEGEQFF,TGTGCCAGCAGTCCGGGACTTTACTTAGAAGGTGAGCAGTTCTTC
TRBD2,TRBJ2-1,once,TRBV7-2,CASSLSGGLSYNEQFF,TGTGCCAGCAGCTTAAGCGGGGGGCTCTCCTACAATGAGCAGTTCTTC
NA,TRBJ2-5,NA,TRBV18,CASSLTWTPQETQYF,TGTGCCAGCTCACTTACCTGGACACCCCAAGAGACCCAGTACTTC
NA,TRBJ1-2,NA,TRBV6-5,CASSRRDPPGGYTF,TGTGCCAGCAGTCGGCGGGACCCCCCGGGCGGCTACACCTTC
TRBD1,TRBJ1-5,few,TRBV19,CASSPGRQGGIYSQPQHF,TGTGCCAGTAGCCCGGGGCGCCAAGGGGGCATCTATTCTCAGCCCCAGCATTTT
NA,TRBJ1-2,few,TRBV5-6,CASSLGEYYGYTF,TGTGCCAGCAGCCTCGGTGAATACTATGGCTACACCTTC
TRBD1,TRBJ1-1,NA,TRBV15,CATSRDNRGRDEAFF,TGTGCCACCAGCAGAGACAACAGGGGGCGTGATGAAGCTTTCTTT
TRBD2,TRBJ2-3,NA,TRBV4-3,CARGGGHTQYF,TGCGCACGGGGGGGCGGGCATACGCAGTATTTT
TRBD2,TRBJ2-1,NA,TRBV9,CASSGLAGPTYNEQFF,TGTGCCAGCAGCGGATTAGCGGGGCCCACCTACAATGAGCAGTTCTTC
NA,TRBJ1-4,NA,TRBV9,CASSVSVGRDEKLFF,TGTGCCAGCAGCGTTTCAGTGGGCAGGGATGAAAAACTGTTTTTT
TRBD1,TRBJ2-7,NA,TRBV30,CAWSVRGRPYEQYF,TGTGCCTGGAGTGTCAGGGGGCGGCCCTACGAGCAGTACTTC